The clone carrying this T cell receptor beta chain was seen more than once but under ten times. The sample comes from a study of T cell responses to AZD1222 COVID-19 vaccine. CDR1 KGHSH and CDR2 LQKENI come from the germline V gene. The length of the CDR3 is 12 residues. V was pared by 3 bases and J by 7 bases, with 9 bases between. The repertoire was sequenced with immunoSEQ multiplex PCR; TCRdb's copy has only in-frame clones and lacks some. The sample consists of some 180,000 clones, approximately 93% of them appearing once. The genes are TRBV18 and TRBJ1-1, with a possible D match to TRBD1 (5 bases). The sequence was collected from an adult who received the AZD1222 COVID-19 vaccine. Material: peripheral blood, obtained 28 days after the second AZD1222 dose. The CDR3 loop reads CASSPQGIEAFF. In DNA, the CDR3 is TGTGCCAGCTCACCTCAGGGAATTGAAGCTTTCTTT.